One and the same sample provided the 15 T cell receptor beta chains below, sequenced in a study of blood T cells in healthy people across ages. It was with a sample-barcoded 5' primer and a J-beta primer mix that a second PCR of roughly 7 to 12 cycles was run. Each CDR3 protein gets one entry after TCRdb re-called the 5' RACE reads with MiXCR. Among more than 1,000,000 distinct CDR3 sequences listed, around 25% were seen once. These same records also appear under a second study, on T cells of mothers and their children.

Sequencing input: blood. The receptors derive from a girl aged 2 to 10 in good health.

This clonotype was found a few times. The chain employs TRBV24-1 and TRBJ2-5, with D possibly TRBD2 on 6 matching bases. CDR1 is KGHDR and CDR2 is SFDVKD in the germline V gene. The CDR3 contains 18 residues. V lost 4 bases and J lost 4, with 24 bases in between. CDR3 coding DNA: TGTGCCACCAGTGACGCTTCCTCCCTAAGCGGGCTACTAGAGACCCAGTACTTC. This codes for CATSDASSLSGLLETQYF.

This chain uses TRBV28 with TRBJ1-1; maybe TRBD1 (6 bases). The CDR3 has 13 residues. CDR1 is MDHEN and CDR2 is SYDVKM in the germline V gene. V lost 8 bases and J lost 4, with 14 bases in between. DNA of the CDR3: TGTGCCAGCGGGGGGCGAGTGGCCACTGAAGCTTTCTTT. Its protein is CASGGRVATEAFF.

There are a few counts of this clonotype. This chain uses TRBV15 with TRBJ2-1; TRBD2 agrees at 9 bases. After removal of 3 bases from V and 9 bases from J, the junction contained 15 bases not matched to a gene. The CDR3 consists of 17 residues. The germline V gene has CDR1 LNHNV and CDR2 YYDKDF (reference sequence). The CDR3 loop reads CATSSTAGGRGNGEQFF. The CDR3 DNA sequence: TGTGCCACCAGCAGTACCGCGGGGGGGCGGGGGAACGGTGAGCAGTTCTTC. The full variable domain, with the rest looked up from reference TRBV15 and TRBJ2-1, is DAMVIQNPRYQVTQFGKPVTLSCSQTLNHNVMYWYQQKSSQAPKLLFHYYDKDFNNEADTPDNFQSRRPNTSFCFLDIRSPGLGDTAMYLCATSSTAGGRGNGEQFFGPGTRLTVL.

This clonotype has more than one count but fewer than ten. The chain has TRBV27 and TRBJ2-2; TRBD2 matches at 13 bases. Germline CDR1 and CDR2: MNHEY and SMNVEV (reference sequence). The ends lost 5 bases at V and 5 bases at J; junction bases unmatched: 5. This CDR3 has 16 residues. The CDR3 DNA sequence: TGTGCCAGCAGTCCCCCGGGACTAGCGGGGACCGGGGAGCTGTTTTTT. It encodes CASSPPGLAGTGELFF.

With regard to this clonotype: The junction does not match germline at one end; this may be a read error. The J gene is TRBJ1-1, the V gene TRBV29-1; D gene ambiguous. The CDR3 is 13 amino acids. Germline values: CDR1 SQVTM, CDR2 ANQGSEA. The CDR3 reads CSVVFALRTEPFF. In nucleotides, the CDR3 is TGCAGCGTTGTGTTTGCACTCAGGACTGAACCTTTCTTT.

The chain links TRBV5-1 to TRBJ1-2, with unresolved D. The length of the CDR3 is 14 residues. The germline gives CDR1 SGHRS, CDR2 YFSETQ. Trimming pared 9 bases from V and 0 bases from J, leaving 15 bases between. CDR3 loop: CATRSTAANYGYTF. In DNA form, the CDR3 reads TGCGCCACCCGATCGACCGCAGCTAACTATGGCTACACCTTC.

This clonotype was seen a handful of times. V usage is TRBV6-2 or TRBV6-3 and J usage is TRBJ2-1; TRBD1 aligns across 11 bases. The J call is doubtful: the DNA matches TRBJ2-7 better. This CDR3 has 17 amino acids. Germline V gives CDR1 MNHEY, CDR2 SVGEGT. The CDR3 sequence is CASIPGPTGTGGYEQYF. In DNA, the CDR3 is TGTGCCAGCATCCCGGGCCCGACCGGGACAGGGGGCTACGAGCAGTACTTC.

In this sample, this clonotype turned up a few times. V gene TRBV7-8 combines with J gene TRBJ1-2, with 10 bases lining up with TRBD1. The CDR3 extends over 15 amino acids. Germline CDR1 SGHVS, CDR2 FQNEAQ. After removal of 5 bases from V and 8 bases from J, the junction contained 11 bases not matched to a gene. CDR3 in amino acids: CASSAIDRGQGGYTF. DNA of the CDR3: TGTGCCAGCAGCGCTATAGACAGGGGGCAGGGCGGCTACACCTTC.

This clonotype was seen a few times. The CDR3 spells CASTLTTGYEQYF. The CDR3 region has the DNA TGTGCCAGCACCCTTACGACCGGGTACGAGCAGTACTTC. V gene TRBV6-1 combines with J gene TRBJ2-7; D is unclear. This CDR3 is built from 13 residues. V lost 7 bases to trimming and J lost 4 bases, with 14 bases between them. Germline loops: CDR1 MNHNS, CDR2 SASEGT.

This clonotype was counted a few times. The rearrangement links TRBV20-1 to TRBJ2-1; weak D call: TRBD2 (6 bases). Germline CDR1 DFQATT, CDR2 SNEGSKA (reference sequence). Trimming removed 3 bases from V and 5 bases from J, with 11 bases in between. The CDR3 is 13 residues long. The CDR3, as DNA: TGCAGTGCTAGCGGACTACTTAACAATGAGCAGTTCTTC. Amino acid sequence: CSASGLLNNEQFF.

This clonotype was counted between two and nine times. The rearrangement uses TRBV11-2 and TRBJ2-5; D is undetermined. The J call may be faulty, since TRBJ2-1 better matches the DNA end. Germline lookup yields CDR1 SGHAT and CDR2 FQNNGV. The CDR3 contains 14 residues. CDR3 bases: TGTGCCAGCAGCTCACCCCTAGGCGGAAATGAGCAGTTCTTC. This gives the protein CASSSPLGGNEQFF.

This clonotype was counted ten times or more. V gene TRBV10-3 combines with J gene TRBJ2-5; D gene unclear. This CDR3 spans 15 amino acids. CDR1 is ENHRY and CDR2 is SYGVKD in the germline V gene. V gave up 0 bases and J gave up 1 base, with 9 bases separating them. CDR3 nucleotide sequence: TGTGCCATCAGTGAGTCTCGAAGAAGCCAAGAGACCCAGTACTTC. This sequence encodes CAISESRRSQETQYF.

This chain links TRBV29-1 with TRBJ2-1, with D possibly matching TRBD1 (5 bases). The end of the DNA aligns better with TRBJ2-7, so the J call may be wrong. Germline V gene lookup returns CDR1 SQVTM and CDR2 ANQGSEA. The CDR3 totals 12 residues. The CDR3 loop is CSVTDGSHEQYF. CDR3 nucleotide sequence: TGCAGCGTGACAGACGGTTCCCACGAGCAGTACTTC.

This clonotype was observed a few times. The chain carries TRBV7-9 and TRBJ1-2; no reliable D call. V was cut by 8 bases and J by 5 bases, with 15 bases left in between. The CDR3 is 13 amino acids. Germline V CDR1 and CDR2: SEHNR, FQNEAQ (reference sequence). The CDR3 loop is CASDGGIIYGYTF. CDR3 in DNA: TGTGCCAGCGACGGAGGCATAATATATGGCTACACCTTC.

The sample holds a few counts of this clonotype. The genes are TRBV5-6 and TRBJ1-2; possible D gene TRBD1, 5 bases. V was trimmed by 4 bases and J by 8 bases, leaving 18 bases between them. CDR1 and CDR2 (germline): SGHDT, YYEEEE. The CDR3 has 14 residues. The CDR3 DNA reads TGTGCCAGCAGCAGACGGCGGCAGGGTGGCGGCTACACCTTC. Protein product: CASSRRRQGGGYTF.